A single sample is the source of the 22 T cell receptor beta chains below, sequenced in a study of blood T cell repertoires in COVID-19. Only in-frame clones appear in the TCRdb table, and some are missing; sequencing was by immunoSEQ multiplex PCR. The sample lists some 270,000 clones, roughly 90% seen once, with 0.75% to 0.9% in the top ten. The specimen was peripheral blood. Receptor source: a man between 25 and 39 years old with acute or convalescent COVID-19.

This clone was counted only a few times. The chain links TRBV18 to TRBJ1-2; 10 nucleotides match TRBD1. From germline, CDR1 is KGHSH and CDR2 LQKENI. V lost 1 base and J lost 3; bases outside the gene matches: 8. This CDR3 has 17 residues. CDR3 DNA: TGTGCCAGCTCACCACTTGGTACCGGGACAGGGGACTATGGCTACACCTTC. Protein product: CASSPLGTGTGDYGYTF. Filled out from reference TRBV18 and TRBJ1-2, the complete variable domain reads NAGVMQNPRHLVRRRGQEARLRCSPMKGHSHVYWYRQLPEEGLKFMVYLQKENIIDESGMPKERFSAEFPKEGPSILRIQQVVRGDSAAYFCASSPLGTGTGDYGYTFGSGTRLTVV.

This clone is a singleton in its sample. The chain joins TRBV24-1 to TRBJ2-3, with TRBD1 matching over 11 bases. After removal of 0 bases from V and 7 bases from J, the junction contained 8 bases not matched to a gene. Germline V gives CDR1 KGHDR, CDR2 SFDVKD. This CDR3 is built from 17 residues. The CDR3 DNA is TGTGCCACCAGTGATTTGAGAGGGACAGGGGGAAGAAATACGCAGTATTTT. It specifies CATSDLRGTGGRNTQYF.

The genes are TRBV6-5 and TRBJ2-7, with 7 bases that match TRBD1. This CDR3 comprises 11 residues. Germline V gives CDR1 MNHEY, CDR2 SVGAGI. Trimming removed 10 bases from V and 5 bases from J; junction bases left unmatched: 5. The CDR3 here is CATPTGDEQYF. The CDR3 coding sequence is TGTGCCACCCCCACAGGGGACGAGCAGTACTTC.

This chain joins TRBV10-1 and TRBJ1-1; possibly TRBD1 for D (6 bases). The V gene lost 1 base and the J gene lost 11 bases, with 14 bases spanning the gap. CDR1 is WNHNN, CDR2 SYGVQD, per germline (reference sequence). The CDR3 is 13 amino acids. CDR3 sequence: CASSEYSSQGAFF. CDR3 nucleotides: TGCGCCAGCAGTGAGTACAGCTCCCAGGGGGCTTTCTTT.

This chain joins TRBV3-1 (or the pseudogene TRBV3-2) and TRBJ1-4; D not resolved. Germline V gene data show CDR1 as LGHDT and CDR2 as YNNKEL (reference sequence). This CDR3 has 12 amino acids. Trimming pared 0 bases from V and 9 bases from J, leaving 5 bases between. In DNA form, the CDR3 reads TGTGCCAGCAGCCAAGAGGCTCAAAAACTGTTTTTT. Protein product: CASSQEAQKLFF.

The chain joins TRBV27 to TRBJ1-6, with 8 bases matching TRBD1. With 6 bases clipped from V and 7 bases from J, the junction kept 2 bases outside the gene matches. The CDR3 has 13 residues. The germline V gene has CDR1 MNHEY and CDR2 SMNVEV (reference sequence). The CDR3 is CASSRGQNSPLHF. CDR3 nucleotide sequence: TGTGCCAGCAGCAGGGGGCAAAATTCACCCCTCCACTTT.

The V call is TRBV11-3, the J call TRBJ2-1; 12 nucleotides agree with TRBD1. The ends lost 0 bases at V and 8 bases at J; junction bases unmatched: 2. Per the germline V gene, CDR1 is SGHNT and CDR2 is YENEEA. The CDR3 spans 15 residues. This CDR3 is CASSLEGQGADEQFF. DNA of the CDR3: TGTGCCAGCAGCTTAGAGGGACAGGGGGCCGATGAGCAGTTCTTC.

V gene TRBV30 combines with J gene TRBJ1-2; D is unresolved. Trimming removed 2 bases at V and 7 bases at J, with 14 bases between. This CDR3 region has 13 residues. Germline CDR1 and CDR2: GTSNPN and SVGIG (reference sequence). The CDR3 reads CAWSPLRWSGYTF. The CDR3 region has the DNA TGTGCCTGGAGTCCGCTGCGATGGTCTGGCTACACCTTC. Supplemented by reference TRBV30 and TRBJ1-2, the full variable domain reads SQTIHQWPATLVQPVGSPLSLECTVEGTSNPNLYWYRQAAGRGLQLLFYSVGIGQISSEVPQNLSASRPQDRQFILSSKKLLLSDSGFYLCAWSPLRWSGYTFGSGTRLTVV.

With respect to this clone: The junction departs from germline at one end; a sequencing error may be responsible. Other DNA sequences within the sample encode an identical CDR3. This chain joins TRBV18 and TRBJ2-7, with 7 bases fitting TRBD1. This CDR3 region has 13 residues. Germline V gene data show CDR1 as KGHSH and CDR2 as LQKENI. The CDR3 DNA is TGTGCCAGCTCTCCACAGGGGTCCTACGAGCAGTACTTC. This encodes CASSPQGSYEQYF.

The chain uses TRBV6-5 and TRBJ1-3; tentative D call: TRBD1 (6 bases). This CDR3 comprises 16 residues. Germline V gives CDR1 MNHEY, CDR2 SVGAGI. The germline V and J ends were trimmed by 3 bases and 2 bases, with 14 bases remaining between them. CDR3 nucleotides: TGTGCCAGCAGTTATTTAGGGGGGGCTGCTGGAAACACCATATATTTT. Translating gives CASSYLGGAAGNTIYF.

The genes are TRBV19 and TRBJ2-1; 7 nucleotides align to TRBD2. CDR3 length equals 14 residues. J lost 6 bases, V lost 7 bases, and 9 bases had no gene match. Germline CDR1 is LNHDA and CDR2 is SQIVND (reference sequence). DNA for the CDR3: TGTGCCAGTACCCGGACTAGTGGGGCCAATGAGCAGTTCTTC. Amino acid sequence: CASTRTSGANEQFF.

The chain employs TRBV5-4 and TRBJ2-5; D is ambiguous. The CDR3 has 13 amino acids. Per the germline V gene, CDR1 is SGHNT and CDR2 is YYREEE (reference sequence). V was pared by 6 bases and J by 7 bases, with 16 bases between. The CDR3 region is CASTKLDSGTQYF. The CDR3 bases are TGTGCCAGCACCAAATTAGATAGTGGGACCCAGTACTTC.

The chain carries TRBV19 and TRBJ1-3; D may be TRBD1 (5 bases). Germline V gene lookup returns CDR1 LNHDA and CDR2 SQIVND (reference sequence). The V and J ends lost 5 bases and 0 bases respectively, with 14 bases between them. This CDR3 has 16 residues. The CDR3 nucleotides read TGTGCCAGTAGTCCAAAATCGACAGACTCTGGAAACACCATATATTTT. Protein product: CASSPKSTDSGNTIYF.

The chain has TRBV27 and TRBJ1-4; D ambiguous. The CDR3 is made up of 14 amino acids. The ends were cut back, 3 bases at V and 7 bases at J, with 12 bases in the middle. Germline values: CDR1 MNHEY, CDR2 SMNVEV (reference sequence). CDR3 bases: TGTGCCAGCAGTTTTTCCCTCCCGGGTGAAAAACTGTTTTTT. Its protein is CASSFSLPGEKLFF.

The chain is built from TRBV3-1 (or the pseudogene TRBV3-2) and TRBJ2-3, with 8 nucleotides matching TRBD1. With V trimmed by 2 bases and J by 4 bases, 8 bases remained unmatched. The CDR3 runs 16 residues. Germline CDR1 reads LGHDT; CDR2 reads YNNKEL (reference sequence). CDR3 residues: CASSQRTGSFPDTQYF. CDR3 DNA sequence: TGTGCCAGCAGCCAACGGACAGGGTCGTTCCCAGATACGCAGTATTTT.

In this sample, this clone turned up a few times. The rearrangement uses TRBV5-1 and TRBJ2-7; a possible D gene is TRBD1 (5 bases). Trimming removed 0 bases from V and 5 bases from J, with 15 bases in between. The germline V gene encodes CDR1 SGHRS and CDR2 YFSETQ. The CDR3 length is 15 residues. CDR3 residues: CASSLAFRATDEQYF. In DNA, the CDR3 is TGCGCCAGCAGCTTGGCCTTCAGGGCAACGGACGAGCAGTACTTC.

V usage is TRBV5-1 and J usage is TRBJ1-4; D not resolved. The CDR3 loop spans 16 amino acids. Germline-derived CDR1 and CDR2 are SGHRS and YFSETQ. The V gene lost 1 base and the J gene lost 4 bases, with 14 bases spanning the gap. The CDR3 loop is CASSLYRGRLNEKLFF. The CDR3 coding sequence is TGCGCCAGCAGCTTGTATAGAGGGCGCCTTAATGAAAAACTGTTTTTT.

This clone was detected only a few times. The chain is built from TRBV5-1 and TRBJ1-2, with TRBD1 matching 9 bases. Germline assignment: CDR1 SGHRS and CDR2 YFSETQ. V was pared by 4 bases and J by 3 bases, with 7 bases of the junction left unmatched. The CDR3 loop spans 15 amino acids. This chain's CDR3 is CASSIGTGRDYGYTF. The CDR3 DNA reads TGCGCCAGCAGCATAGGGACAGGGAGGGACTATGGCTACACCTTC.

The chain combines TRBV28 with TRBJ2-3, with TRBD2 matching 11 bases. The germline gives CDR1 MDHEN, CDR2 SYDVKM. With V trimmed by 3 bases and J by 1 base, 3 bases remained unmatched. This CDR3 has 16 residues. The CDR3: CASSFTSGRRTDTQYF. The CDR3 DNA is TGTGCCAGCAGTTTTACTAGCGGGAGACGCACAGATACGCAGTATTTT.

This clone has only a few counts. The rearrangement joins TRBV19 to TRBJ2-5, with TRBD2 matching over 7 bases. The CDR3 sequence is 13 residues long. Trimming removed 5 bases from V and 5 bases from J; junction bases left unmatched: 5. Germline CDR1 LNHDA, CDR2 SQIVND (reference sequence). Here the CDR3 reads CASSPAGRETQYF. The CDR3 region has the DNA TGTGCCAGTAGTCCAGCGGGACGGGAGACCCAGTACTTC.

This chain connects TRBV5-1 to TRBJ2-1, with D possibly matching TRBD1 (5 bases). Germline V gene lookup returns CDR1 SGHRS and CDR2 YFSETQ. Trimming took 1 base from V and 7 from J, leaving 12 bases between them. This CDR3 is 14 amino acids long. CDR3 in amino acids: CASSLLVGVNEQFF. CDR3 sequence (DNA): TGCGCCAGCAGCTTGCTTGTAGGGGTGAATGAGCAGTTCTTC.

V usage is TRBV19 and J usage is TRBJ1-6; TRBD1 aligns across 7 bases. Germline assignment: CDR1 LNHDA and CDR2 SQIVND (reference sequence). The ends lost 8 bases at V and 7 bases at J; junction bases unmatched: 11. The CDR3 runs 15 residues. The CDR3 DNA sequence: TGTGCCAGTTGGGCAGGGGGTATGTTAAATTCACCCCTCCACTTT. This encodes CASWAGGMLNSPLHF.